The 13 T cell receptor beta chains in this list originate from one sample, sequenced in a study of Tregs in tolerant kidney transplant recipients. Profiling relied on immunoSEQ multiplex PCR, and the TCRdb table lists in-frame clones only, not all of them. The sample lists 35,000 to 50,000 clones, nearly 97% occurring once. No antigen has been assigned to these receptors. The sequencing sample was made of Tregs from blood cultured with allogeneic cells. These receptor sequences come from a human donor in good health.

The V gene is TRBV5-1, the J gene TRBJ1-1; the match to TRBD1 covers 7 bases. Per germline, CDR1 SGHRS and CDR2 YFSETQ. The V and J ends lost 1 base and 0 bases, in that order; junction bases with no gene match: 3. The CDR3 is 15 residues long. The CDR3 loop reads CASSLWGQLNTEAFF. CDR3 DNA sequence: TGCGCCAGCAGCTTGTGGGGACAGTTGAACACTGAAGCTTTCTTT.

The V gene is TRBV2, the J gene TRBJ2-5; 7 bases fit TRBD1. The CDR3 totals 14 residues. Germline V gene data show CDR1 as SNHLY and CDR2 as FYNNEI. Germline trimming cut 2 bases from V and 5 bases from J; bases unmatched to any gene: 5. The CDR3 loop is CASSEQGVRETQYF. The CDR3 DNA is TGTGCCAGCAGTGAACAGGGGGTGAGGGAGACCCAGTACTTC.

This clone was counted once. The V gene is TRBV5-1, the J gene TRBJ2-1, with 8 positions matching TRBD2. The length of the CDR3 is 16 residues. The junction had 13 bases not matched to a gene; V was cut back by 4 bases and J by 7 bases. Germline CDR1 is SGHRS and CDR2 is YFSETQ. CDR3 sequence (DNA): TGCGCCAGCAGCCGTCAGTCGGGAGGGCCGGAGAATGAGCAGTTCTTC. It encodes CASSRQSGGPENEQFF.

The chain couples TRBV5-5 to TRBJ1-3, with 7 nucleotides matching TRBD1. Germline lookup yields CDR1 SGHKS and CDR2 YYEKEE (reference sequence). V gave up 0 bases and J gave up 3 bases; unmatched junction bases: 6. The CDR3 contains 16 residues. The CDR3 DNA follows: TGTGCCAGCAGCTTGGACAGGGGAGGGAGTGGAAACACCATATATTTT. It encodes CASSLDRGGSGNTIYF.

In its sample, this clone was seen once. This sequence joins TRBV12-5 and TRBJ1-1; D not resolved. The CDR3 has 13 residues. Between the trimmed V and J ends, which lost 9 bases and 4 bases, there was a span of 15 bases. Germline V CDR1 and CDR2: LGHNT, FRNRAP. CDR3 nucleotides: TGTGCTAGCCGAAAAGGGCCGGGCACTGAAGCTTTCTTT. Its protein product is CASRKGPGTEAFF. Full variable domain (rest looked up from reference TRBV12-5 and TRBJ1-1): DARVTQTPRHKVTEMGQEVTMRCQPILGHNTVFWYRQTMMQGLELLAYFRNRAPLDDSGMPKDRFSAEMPDATLATLKIQPSEPRDSAVYFCASRKGPGTEAFFGQGTRLTVV.

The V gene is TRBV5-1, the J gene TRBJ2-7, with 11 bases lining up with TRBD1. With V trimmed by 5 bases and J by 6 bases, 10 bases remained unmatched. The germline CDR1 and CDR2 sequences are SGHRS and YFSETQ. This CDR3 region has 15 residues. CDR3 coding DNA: TGCGCCAGCAGGCTGATCGGACAGGGGGCGACCGAGCAGTACTTC. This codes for CASRLIGQGATEQYF.

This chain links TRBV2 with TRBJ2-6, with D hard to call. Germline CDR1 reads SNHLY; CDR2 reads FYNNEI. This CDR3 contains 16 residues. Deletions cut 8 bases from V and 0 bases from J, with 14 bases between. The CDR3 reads CASRSRSLSGANVLTF. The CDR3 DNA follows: TGTGCCAGCCGCAGCCGGTCGCTCTCTGGGGCCAACGTCCTGACTTTC.

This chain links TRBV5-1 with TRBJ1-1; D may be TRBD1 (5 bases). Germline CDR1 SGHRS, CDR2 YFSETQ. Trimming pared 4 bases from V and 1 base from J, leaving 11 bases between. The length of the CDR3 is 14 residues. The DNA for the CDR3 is TGCGCCAGCAGCCCGGGACTCTGGAACACTGAAGCTTTCTTT. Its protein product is CASSPGLWNTEAFF.

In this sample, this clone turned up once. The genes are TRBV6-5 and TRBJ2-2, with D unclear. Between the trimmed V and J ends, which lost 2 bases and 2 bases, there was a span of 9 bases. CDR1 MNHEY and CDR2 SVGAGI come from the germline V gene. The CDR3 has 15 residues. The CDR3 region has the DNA TGTGCCAGCAGTTACAGGAGCCGAAACACCGGGGAGCTGTTTTTT. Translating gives CASSYRSRNTGELFF.

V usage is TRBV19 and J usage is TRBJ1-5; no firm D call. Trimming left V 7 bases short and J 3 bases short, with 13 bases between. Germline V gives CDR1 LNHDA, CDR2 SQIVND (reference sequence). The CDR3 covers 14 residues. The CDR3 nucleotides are TGTGCCAGTATAGGGCGGTTTTTCAATCAGCCCCAGCATTTT. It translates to CASIGRFFNQPQHF.

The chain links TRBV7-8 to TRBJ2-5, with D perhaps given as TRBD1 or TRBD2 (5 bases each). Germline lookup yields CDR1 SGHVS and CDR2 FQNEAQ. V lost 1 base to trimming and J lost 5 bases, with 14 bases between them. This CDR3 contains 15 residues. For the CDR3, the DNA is TGTGCCAGCAGCTTAGAGGGACCAACCAGGGAGACCCAGTACTTC. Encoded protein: CASSLEGPTRETQYF. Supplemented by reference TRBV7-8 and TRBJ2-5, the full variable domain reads GAGVSQSPRYKVAKRGQDVALRCDPISGHVSLFWYQQALGQGPEFLTYFQNEAQLDKSGLPSDRFFAERPEGSVSTLKIQRTQQEDSAVYLCASSLEGPTRETQYFGPGTRLLVL.

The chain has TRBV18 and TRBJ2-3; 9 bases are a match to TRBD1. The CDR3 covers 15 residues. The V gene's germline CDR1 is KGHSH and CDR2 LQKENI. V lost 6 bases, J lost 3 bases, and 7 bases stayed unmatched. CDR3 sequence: CASSPRDRETDTQYF. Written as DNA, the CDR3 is TGTGCCAGCTCCCCGAGGGACAGGGAAACAGATACGCAGTATTTT.

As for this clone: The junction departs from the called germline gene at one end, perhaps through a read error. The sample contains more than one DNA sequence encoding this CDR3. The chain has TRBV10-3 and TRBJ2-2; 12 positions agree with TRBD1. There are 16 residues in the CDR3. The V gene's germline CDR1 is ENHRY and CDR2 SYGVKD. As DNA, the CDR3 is TGTGCCATCAGTGACCCGGGACAGGGGGCTTCCGGAGAGCTGTTTTTT. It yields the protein CAISDPGQGASGELFF.